This entry is about one T cell receptor beta chain. This sample is drawn from a study of blood T cell repertoires in COVID-19. Background on the study: Specimens from acute and convalescent COVID-19 originated in the United States, Italy and Spain. T cells, B-cell-depleted T cells, or PBMCs supplied cDNA or gDNA.

In the study's own analysis: Estimation of nucleated cell counts relied on the amplification of reference gene primers. The repertoire was sequenced with immunoSEQ multiplex PCR; TCRdb's copy has only in-frame clones and lacks some. The V and J calls and clone size were taken over from that table, and D and trimming were inferred from the DNA. The sample contains approximately 150,000 clones, over 80% of which appear only once. The sequenced sample was peripheral blood. This clonotype originated in a man older than 75 with acute or convalescent COVID-19.

CDR3 sequence (DNA): TGTGCCACTCTACTCCCTGGAAACACCATATATTTT. It yields the protein CATLLPGNTIYF. The chain has TRBV28 and TRBJ1-3, with D unclear. Trimming took 10 bases from V and 2 from J, leaving 9 bases between them. This CDR3 has 12 residues. CDR1 is MDHEN, CDR2 SYDVKM, per germline.